This T cell receptor (beta chain) originates from a study of blood T cell repertoires in COVID-19. Study-wide context: Researchers got acute and convalescent COVID-19 samples from the United States, Italy and Spain.

Looked up from germline, CDR1 is MNHEY and CDR2 is SMNVEV (reference sequence). CDR3 length equals 13 residues. Trimming cost V 2 bases and J 8 bases, with 12 bases left between them. Per the authors' pipeline: Reference gene primer amplification gave estimated nucleated cell counts. Using immunoSEQ multiplex PCR, the repertoire was profiled, and TCRdb retains in-frame clones only, with some absent. The V and J calls and clone size were taken over from that table, and D and trimming were inferred from the DNA. The sample records over 250,000 clones, roughly 84% being singletons. Seattle participants joined during active infection and were tracked over time.

Sequencing was performed on peripheral blood. V is TRBV27 and J is TRBJ1-2; D not resolved. The source is a human donor with COVID-19, enrolled during active disease. The donor label of this sample is uncertain. The CDR3 DNA follows: TGTGCCAGCAGTTTAAGGAGGGTAGGCGGCTACACCTTC. It is translated as CASSLRRVGGYTF.